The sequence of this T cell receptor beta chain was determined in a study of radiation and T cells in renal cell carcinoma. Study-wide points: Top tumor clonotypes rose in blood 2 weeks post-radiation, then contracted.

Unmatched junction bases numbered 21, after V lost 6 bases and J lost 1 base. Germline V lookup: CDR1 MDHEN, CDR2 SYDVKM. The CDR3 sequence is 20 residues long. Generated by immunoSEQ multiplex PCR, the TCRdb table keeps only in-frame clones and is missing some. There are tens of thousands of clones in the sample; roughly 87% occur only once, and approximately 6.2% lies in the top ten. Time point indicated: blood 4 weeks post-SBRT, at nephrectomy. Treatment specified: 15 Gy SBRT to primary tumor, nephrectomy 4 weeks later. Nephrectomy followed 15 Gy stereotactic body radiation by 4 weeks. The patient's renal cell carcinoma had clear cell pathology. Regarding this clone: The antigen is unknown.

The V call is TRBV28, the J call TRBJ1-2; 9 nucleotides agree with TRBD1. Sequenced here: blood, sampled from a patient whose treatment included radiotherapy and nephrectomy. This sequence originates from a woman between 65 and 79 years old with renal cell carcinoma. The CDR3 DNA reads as TGTGCCAGCAGCCCTGCCGGACAGGGGAGAGACCCTTCCGATAACTATGGCTACACCTTC. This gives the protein CASSPAGQGRDPSDNYGYTF.